A single sample is the source of the 2 T cell receptor beta chains below, sequenced in a study of T-cell reconstitution after alpha-beta-depleted transplantation in children. Unique molecular identifiers were incorporated when the TCRbeta library was constructed. TCRdb itself ran the PCR reads through MiXCR, one entry per CDR3 protein. Found here are fewer than 550,000 distinct CDR3 sequences, approximately 10% of them singletons; the top ten hold roughly 15%. The specimen was PBMCs, mostly from graft donor cells, collected 180 days after TCRalphabeta/CD19-depleted stem cell transplant. Receptors were obtained from a female patient younger than 10 who had a stem cell transplant for aplastic anemia, so the T cells may come from the graft donor.

This clonotype came up a few times. This rearrangement joins TRBV7-8 to TRBJ1-5; D is ambiguous. Germline CDR1 and CDR2: SGHVS and FQNEAQ. This CDR3 spans 13 amino acids. Trimming removed 11 bases from V and 0 bases from J, with 11 bases in between. This CDR3 reads CACRNHSNQPQHF. The CDR3 DNA reads TGTGCCTGTAGGAACCATAGCAATCAGCCCCAGCATTTT.

This clonotype was counted many times. The chain links TRBV7-8 to TRBJ1-6, with 8 bases fitting TRBD1. Germline assignment: CDR1 SGHVS and CDR2 FQNEAQ. V lost 1 base to trimming and J lost 7 bases; unmatched junction nucleotides: 3. This CDR3 region has 15 residues. The CDR3 loop reads CASSLGQGANSPLHF. DNA of the CDR3: TGTGCCAGCAGCTTAGGGCAGGGGGCAAATTCACCCCTCCACTTT.